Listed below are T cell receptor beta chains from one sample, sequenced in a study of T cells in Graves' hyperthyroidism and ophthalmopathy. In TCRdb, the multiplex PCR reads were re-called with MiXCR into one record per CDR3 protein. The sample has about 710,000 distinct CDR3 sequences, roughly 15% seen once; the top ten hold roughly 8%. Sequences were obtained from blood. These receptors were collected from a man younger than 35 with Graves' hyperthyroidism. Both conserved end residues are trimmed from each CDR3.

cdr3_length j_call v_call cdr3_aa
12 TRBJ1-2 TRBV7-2 ASSLGRGVYGYT
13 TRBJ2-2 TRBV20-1 SARRTGVSTGELF
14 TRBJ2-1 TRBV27 ASRPGGASSYNEQF
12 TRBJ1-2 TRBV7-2 ASSSDRANYGYT
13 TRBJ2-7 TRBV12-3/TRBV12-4 ASSFGLTDFYEQY
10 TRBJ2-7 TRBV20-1 SGTSDSYEQY
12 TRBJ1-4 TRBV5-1 ASSLEADNEKLF
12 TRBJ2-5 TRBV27 ASNPQEFGETQY
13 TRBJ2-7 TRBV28 ASSLSTASSYEQY
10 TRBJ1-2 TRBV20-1 SAIQEDYGYT
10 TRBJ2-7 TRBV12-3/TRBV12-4 ASSLISGEQY
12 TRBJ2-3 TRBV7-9 ASSSTGITDTQY